The entry below describes one T cell receptor (beta chain). The data originate from a study of response to subunit inactivated influenza vaccine. Via MiXCR, TCRdb re-called the RT-PCR reads, giving one row per CDR3 protein. Here the sample spans some 200,000 distinct CDR3 sequences, about 12% being singletons. Deletions cut 5 bases from V and 4 bases from J, with 18 bases between. The CDR3 contains 17 residues. The same sample was also studied in work on T cells expressing NK-cell markers. As that report states: Libraries used 5'RACE template switching adding universal primer site and UMIs. For four donors, these clonotypes were likewise the leading ones in the CD3+CD56-NKG2C+ fraction.

The source is a man aged 45-65 years who received an inactivated influenza vaccine. V is TRBV12-3 or TRBV12-4 and J is TRBJ2-6; TRBD1 might be the D (6 bases). The sample consisted of CD8+ T cells sorted from PBMCs, taken 12 days after vaccination. The CDR3 region has the DNA TGTGCCAGCAGTAAACTTACAGGGATATCCGGGGCCAACGTCCTGACTTTC. Translation: CASSKLTGISGANVLTF.